The 2 T cell receptor beta chains listed next were all sequenced from one sample in a study of blood T cell repertoires in COVID-19. Clones were sequenced by immunoSEQ multiplex PCR, and TCRdb holds only the in-frame ones, with some missing. Of about 270,000 clones in the sample, 86% were seen once. Sequencing was carried out using PBMCs or T cells enriched from blood (not recorded which). The source is a woman younger than 30 who had recovered from COVID-19.

This chain joins TRBV9 and TRBJ1-1, with 9 bases aligning to TRBD1. Germline CDR1 is SGDLS and CDR2 is YYNGEE. The CDR3 length is 17 residues. The V and J ends lost 1 base and 5 bases, in that order; junction bases with no gene match: 12. CDR3 in amino acids: CASSVWPGQGKKTEAFF. The CDR3, as DNA: TGTGCCAGCAGCGTATGGCCGGGACAGGGCAAGAAAACTGAAGCTTTCTTT.

The rearrangement joins TRBV5-1 to TRBJ2-7, with TRBD2 identical over 14 bases. The CDR3 is 14 amino acids. Unmatched junction bases numbered 3, after V lost 4 bases and J lost 6 bases. Germline CDR1 SGHRS, CDR2 YFSETQ. The CDR3 loop reads CASSLGLAGAEQYF. CDR3 coding DNA: TGCGCCAGCAGCCTGGGACTAGCGGGAGCCGAGCAGTACTTC. Based on the CDR3 plus reference TRBV5-1 and TRBJ2-7, the full variable domain is KAGVTQTPRYLIKTRGQQVTLSCSPISGHRSVSWYQQTPGQGLQFLFEYFSETQRNKGNFPGRFSGRQFSNSRSEMNVSTLELGDSALYLCASSLGLAGAEQYFGPGTRLTVT.